This T cell receptor (beta chain) was identified in a study of blood T cell repertoires in COVID-19. Overall study: Samples taken during acute and convalescent COVID-19 were collected in the United States, Italy and Spain.

In the original workflow: It was from reference gene primer amplification that nucleated cell counts were estimated. Produced via immunoSEQ multiplex PCR; TCRdb's table is partial and in-frame only. Clonal size and the V and J genes are those of that table, whereas D and trimming came from the DNA. The table has about 120,000 clones, approximately 87% seen once; the top ten hold approximately 8%. This clone is a singleton in its sample. The CDR3 sequence is 14 residues long. V dropped 6 bases and J dropped 0; count of bases not matched to a gene: 5. CDR1 and CDR2 from the germline V gene are ENHRY and SYGVKD.

V and J are TRBV10-3 and TRBJ2-7, with 7 bases that match TRBD1. Material for sequencing was peripheral blood. The source is a man aged 50 to 60 with acute or convalescent COVID-19. CDR3 region: CAIRTGQASYEQYF. The CDR3 DNA is TGTGCCATCAGGACCGGACAGGCCTCCTACGAGCAGTACTTC.